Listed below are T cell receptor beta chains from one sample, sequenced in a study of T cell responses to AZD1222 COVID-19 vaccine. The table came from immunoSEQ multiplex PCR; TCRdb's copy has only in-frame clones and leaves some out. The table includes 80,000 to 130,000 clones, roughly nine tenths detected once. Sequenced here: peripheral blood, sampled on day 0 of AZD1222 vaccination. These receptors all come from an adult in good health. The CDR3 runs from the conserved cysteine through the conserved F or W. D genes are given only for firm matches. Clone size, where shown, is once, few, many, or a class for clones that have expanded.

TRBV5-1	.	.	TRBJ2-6	CASSLNSQAFSGANVLTF	TGCGCCAGCAGCTTAAACTCACAAGCCTTCTCTGGGGCCAACGTCCTGACTTTC
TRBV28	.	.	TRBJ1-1	CASTKLGDTEAFF	TGTGCCAGCACCAAGTTGGGGGACACTGAAGCTTTCTTT
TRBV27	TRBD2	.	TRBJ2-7	CASSLSPLAVNEQYF	TGTGCCAGCAGTTTAAGCCCCCTAGCGGTAAACGAGCAGTACTTC
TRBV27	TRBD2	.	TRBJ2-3	CASSSVLAGNTDTQYF	TGTGCCAGCAGTTCAGTACTAGCGGGTAACACAGATACGCAGTATTTT
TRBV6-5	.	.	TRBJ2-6	CASRQNGANVLTF	TGTGCCAGCAGACAGAATGGGGCCAACGTCCTGACTTTC
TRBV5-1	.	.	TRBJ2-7	CASSLGGAPVYEQYF	TGCGCCAGCAGCTTGGGGGGGGCACCCGTCTACGAGCAGTACTTC
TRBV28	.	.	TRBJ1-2	CASSSDRYGYTF	TGTGCCAGCAGCTCGGACAGATATGGCTACACCTTC
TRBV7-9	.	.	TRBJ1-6	CASRQGRNNSPLHF	TGTGCCAGCCGGCAGGGGCGAAATAATTCACCCCTCCACTTT
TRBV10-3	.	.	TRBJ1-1	CAITPDPLNTEAFF	TGTGCCATCACCCCGGACCCGTTAAACACTGAAGCTTTCTTT
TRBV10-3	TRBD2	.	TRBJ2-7	CAISEGLASYEQYF	TGTGCCATCAGTGAAGGACTAGCCTCCTACGAGCAGTACTTC
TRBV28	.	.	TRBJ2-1	CASSLPRHLTRGEQFF	TGTGCCAGCAGTTTACCACGACACCTCACACGTGGTGAGCAGTTCTTC
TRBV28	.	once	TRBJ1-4	CASSVNEKLFF	TGTGCCAGCAGTGTGAATGAAAAACTGTTTTTT
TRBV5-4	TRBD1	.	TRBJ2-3	CASSWAQGQGPDTQYF	TGTGCCAGCAGCTGGGCTCAAGGACAGGGGCCAGATACGCAGTATTTT
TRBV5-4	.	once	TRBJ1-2	CASSLVHYNYGYTF	TGTGCCAGCAGCTTGGTACACTATAACTATGGCTACACCTTC
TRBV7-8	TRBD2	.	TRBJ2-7	CASSLGRASGSYEQYF	TGTGCCAGCAGCTTAGGGAGGGCTAGCGGCTCCTACGAGCAGTACTTC
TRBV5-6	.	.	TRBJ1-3	CASSQDSLDYSGNTIYF	TGTGCCAGCAGCCAAGACAGCCTAGATTACTCTGGAAACACCATATATTTT
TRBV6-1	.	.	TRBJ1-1	CASSERPRNTEAFF	TGTGCCAGCAGTGAACGACCGCGGAACACTGAAGCTTTCTTT
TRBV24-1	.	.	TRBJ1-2	CATQQNNYGYTF	TGTGCCACCCAACAGAATAACTATGGCTACACCTTC
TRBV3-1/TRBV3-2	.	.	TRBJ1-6	CASSQEGVGGRSPLHF	TGTGCCAGCAGCCAAGAGGGCGTAGGGGGTCGATCACCCCTCCACTTT
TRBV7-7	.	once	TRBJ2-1	CASSLGGADSYNEQFF	TGTGCTAGCAGCTTAGGGGGGGCAGACTCCTACAATGAGCAGTTCTTC
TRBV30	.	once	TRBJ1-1	CAWILRGTEAFF	TGTGCCTGGATACTCAGGGGTACTGAAGCTTTCTTT
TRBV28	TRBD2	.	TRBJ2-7	CASSFLAANSYEQYF	TGTGCCAGCAGTTTCCTAGCGGCCAACTCCTACGAGCAGTACTTC
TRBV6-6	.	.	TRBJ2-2	CASSYGGWTGELFF	TGTGCCAGCAGTTATGGGGGCTGGACCGGGGAGCTGTTTTTT
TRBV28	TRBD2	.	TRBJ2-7	CASSPRGLANYEQYF	TGTGCCAGCAGTCCACGGGGACTAGCTAACTACGAGCAGTACTTC
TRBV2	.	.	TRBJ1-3	CASSDGLSSGNTIYF	TGTGCCAGCAGTGATGGGCTGAGCTCTGGAAACACCATATATTTT
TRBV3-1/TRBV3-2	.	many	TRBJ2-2	CASSQGTLTGFTGELFF	TGTGCCAGCAGCCAAGGCACACTCACAGGTTTTACCGGGGAGCTGTTTTTT
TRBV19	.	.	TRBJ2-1	CASSNGPAINEQFF	TGTGCCAGTAGTAATGGGCCAGCTATCAATGAGCAGTTCTTC
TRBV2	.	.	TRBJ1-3	CASSVRRASGNTIYF	TGTGCCAGCAGTGTCCGCAGGGCCTCTGGAAACACCATATATTTT
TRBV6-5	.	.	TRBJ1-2	CASSYSSQPGYGYTF	TGTGCCAGCAGTTACTCGAGCCAACCGGGCTATGGCTACACCTTC
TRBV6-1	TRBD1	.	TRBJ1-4	CASSGKGTTGAGEKLFF	TGTGCCAGCAGTGGCAAGGGAACCACAGGGGCCGGGGAAAAACTGTTTTTT
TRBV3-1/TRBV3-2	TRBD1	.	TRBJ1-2	CASSPGGLGDGYTF	TGTGCCAGCAGCCCAGGGGGCCTGGGTGATGGCTACACCTTC
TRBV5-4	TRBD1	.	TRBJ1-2	CASSPGQGAGYGYTF	TGTGCCAGCAGCCCGGGACAGGGGGCTGGTTATGGCTACACCTTC
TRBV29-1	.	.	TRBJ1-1	CSVVAGTDTEAFF	TGCAGCGTTGTGGCAGGGACGGACACTGAAGCTTTCTTT
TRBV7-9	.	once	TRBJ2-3	CASSPLLRLEGTDTQYF	TGTGCCAGCAGCCCTTTACTGCGGCTAGAAGGCACAGATACGCAGTATTTT
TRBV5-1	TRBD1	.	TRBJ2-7	CASRPGTANYEQYF	TGCGCCAGCAGGCCCGGGACAGCGAACTACGAGCAGTACTTC
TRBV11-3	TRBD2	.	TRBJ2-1	CASSPRAGETYNEQFF	TGTGCCAGCAGCCCTAGAGCGGGGGAGACCTACAATGAGCAGTTCTTC
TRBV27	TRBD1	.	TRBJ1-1	CASSTDRVVFTEAFF	TGTGCCAGCAGTACCGACAGGGTGGTCTTCACTGAAGCTTTCTTT
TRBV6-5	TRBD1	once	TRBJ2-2	CASIWTGGNTGELFF	TGTGCCAGCATTTGGACAGGGGGCAACACCGGGGAGCTGTTTTTT
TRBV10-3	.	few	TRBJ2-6	CAISESASGANVLTF	TGTGCCATCAGTGAGTCAGCCTCTGGGGCCAACGTCCTGACTTTC
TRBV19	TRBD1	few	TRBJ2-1	CASSIGTGNRGYNEQFF	TGTGCCAGTAGTATAGGGACAGGGAACCGGGGTTACAATGAGCAGTTCTTC
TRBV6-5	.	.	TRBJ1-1	CASSYSQGVNTEAFF	TGTGCCAGCAGTTACTCGCAGGGCGTGAACACTGAAGCTTTCTTT
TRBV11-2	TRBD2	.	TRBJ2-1	CASSSTRSGGASYNEQFF	TGTGCCAGCAGCTCTACCCGGTCGGGGGGGGCGTCCTACAATGAGCAGTTCTTC
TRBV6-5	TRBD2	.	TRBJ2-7	CASSSRGRTSYEQYF	TGTGCCAGCAGTTCGCGGGGGAGGACCTCCTACGAGCAGTACTTC
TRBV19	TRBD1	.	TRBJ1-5	CASSLDRGRNQPQHF	TGTGCCAGTAGCCTAGACAGGGGACGAAATCAGCCCCAGCATTTT
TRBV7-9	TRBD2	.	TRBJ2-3	CASSLGTSGPTDTQYF	TGTGCCAGCAGCCTTGGGACTAGCGGGCCCACAGATACGCAGTATTTT
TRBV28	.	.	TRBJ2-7	CASSQPAGEQYF	TGTGCCAGCAGCCAGCCGGCCGGCGAGCAGTACTTC
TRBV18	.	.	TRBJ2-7	CASSPSKGGVYEQYF	TGTGCCAGCTCACCTTCAAAGGGGGGGGTTTACGAGCAGTACTTC
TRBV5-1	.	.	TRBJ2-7	CASSYGISYEQYF	TGCGCCAGCAGTTACGGAATATCCTACGAGCAGTACTTC
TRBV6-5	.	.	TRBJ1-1	CASSRAGEAFF	TGTGCCAGCAGTCGTGCAGGTGAAGCTTTCTTT
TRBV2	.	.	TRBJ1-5	CASSEASGYQPQHF	TGTGCCAGCAGTGAAGCGTCGGGTTATCAGCCCCAGCATTTT
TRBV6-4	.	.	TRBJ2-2	CASSVGRNTGELFF	TGTGCCAGCAGTGTGGGAAGGAACACCGGGGAGCTGTTTTTT
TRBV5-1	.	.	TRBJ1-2	CASSLGGQTSYGYTF	TGCGCCAGCAGCTTGGGCGGGCAGACATCCTATGGCTACACCTTC
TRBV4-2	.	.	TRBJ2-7	CASSQDRGAYEQYF	TGTGCCAGCAGCCAAGATAGGGGGGCCTACGAGCAGTACTTC
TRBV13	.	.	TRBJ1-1	CASGPTGQFMNTEAFF	TGTGCCAGCGGACCAACGGGACAATTTATGAACACTGAAGCTTTCTTT
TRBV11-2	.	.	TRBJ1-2	CASSLAGSNGYTF	TGTGCCAGCAGCTTAGCAGGGTCCAATGGCTACACCTTC
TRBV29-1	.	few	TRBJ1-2	CSAVPFSGANYGYTF	TGCAGCGCCGTTCCGTTCTCAGGGGCTAACTATGGCTACACCTTC
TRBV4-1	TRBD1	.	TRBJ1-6	CASSQVMGQGAGSPLHF	TGCGCCAGCAGCCAAGTGATGGGACAGGGGGCAGGGTCACCCCTCCACTTT
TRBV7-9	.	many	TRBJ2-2	CASRPTGSTGELFF	TGTGCCAGCAGGCCTACAGGGAGCACCGGGGAGCTGTTTTTT
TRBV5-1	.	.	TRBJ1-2	CASSFKGDYGYTF	TGCGCCAGCAGCTTTAAGGGTGACTATGGCTACACCTTC
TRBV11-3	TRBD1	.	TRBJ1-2	CASSMDRVVGYTF	TGTGCCAGCAGCATGGACAGGGTAGTTGGCTACACCTTC